The 23 T cell receptor beta chains in this list originate from one sample, sequenced in a study of blood T cell repertoires in COVID-19. TCRdb's table, derived via immunoSEQ multiplex PCR, lists solely in-frame clones and lacks some. The table has 400,000 to 450,000 clones, 85% to 90% seen once. The specimen was peripheral blood. The receptors originated from a man between 18 and 29 years old with COVID-19, enrolled during active disease.

CDR3 amino acids: CASSLDRGRAFF. In nucleotides, the CDR3 is TGTGCCAGCAGCTTAGACAGGGGACGGGCTTTCTTT. V usage is TRBV7-9 and J usage is TRBJ1-1, with 7 bases lining up with TRBD1. V shed 1 base and J 11 bases; nucleotides not matched to a gene: 4. Germline V gives CDR1 SEHNR, CDR2 FQNEAQ (reference sequence). The CDR3 runs to 12 residues.

The chain recombines TRBV21-1 with TRBJ2-1; the DNA was not used to check the table's D call, TRBD1. TRBV21-1 is a pseudogene locus. The CDR3 is 14 residues long. The CDR3 loop is CASSGRDRGDEQFF. The CDR3 DNA is TGTGCCAGCAGCGGCCGGGACAGGGGCGATGAGCAGTTCTTC.

The chain employs TRBV18 and TRBJ2-2; 7 nucleotides line up with TRBD1. There are 16 residues in the CDR3. J gave up 4 bases and V 1 base, and 6 bases lay outside the gene matches. Per germline, CDR1 KGHSH and CDR2 LQKENI. In DNA, the CDR3 is TGTGCCAGCTCACCACTGCGACAGGGTATCACCGGGGAGCTGTTTTTT. Translation gives CASSPLRQGITGELFF.

The chain employs TRBV19 and TRBJ1-1; no firm D call. With 1 base removed from V and 1 base from J, the gap between germline ends came to 7 bases. The CDR3 length is 14 residues. Looked up from germline, CDR1 is LNHDA and CDR2 is SQIVND (reference sequence). The CDR3, as DNA: TGTGCCAGTAGTATAGGGGCCGAGAACACTGAAGCTTTCTTT. Residues: CASSIGAENTEAFF.

This chain joins TRBV6-5 and TRBJ1-5; D possibly corresponds to TRBD1 (5 bases). Per the germline V gene, CDR1 is MNHEY and CDR2 is SVGAGI. The CDR3 is 15 residues long. Trimming left V 6 bases short and J 3 bases short, with 15 bases between. CDR3 loop: CASRVAGGNNQPQHF. Written as DNA, the CDR3 is TGTGCCAGCAGGGTCGCGGGGGGAAACAATCAGCCCCAGCATTTT.

The chain has TRBV27 and TRBJ2-3; 10 bases align to TRBD2. Germline loops: CDR1 MNHEY, CDR2 SMNVEV (reference sequence). The CDR3 is 16 amino acids. J was trimmed by 0 bases and V by 3 bases; bases with no gene match: 3. This CDR3 is CASSFGTSASTDTQYF. The CDR3 DNA reads as TGTGCCAGCAGTTTCGGGACTAGCGCCAGCACAGATACGCAGTATTTT.

This clone appeared a single time. The chain recombines TRBV4-1 with TRBJ1-4; D is unclear. The V gene lost 1 base and the J gene lost 0 bases, with 6 bases spanning the gap. This CDR3 has 15 amino acids. CDR1 MGHRA and CDR2 YSYEKL come from the germline V gene. CDR3 loop: CASSQVFATNEKLFF. The CDR3 DNA is TGCGCCAGCAGCCAAGTTTTCGCAACTAATGAAAAACTGTTTTTT.

V is TRBV5-1 and J is TRBJ2-1, with TRBD2 matching 8 bases. Germline V gene data show CDR1 as SGHRS and CDR2 as YFSETQ. The CDR3 has 15 residues. The V and J ends lost 1 base and 6 bases, in that order; junction bases with no gene match: 6. CDR3 sequence reads: CASSLSLAGINEQFF. The CDR3 bases are TGCGCCAGCAGCTTGAGTCTAGCGGGTATCAATGAGCAGTTCTTC.

The V and J genes are TRBV5-6 and TRBJ1-6; 7 bases match TRBD1. The CDR3 consists of 15 residues. Germline-derived CDR1 and CDR2 are SGHDT and YYEEEE. V shed 3 bases and J 7 bases; nucleotides not matched to a gene: 7. CDR3 bases: TGTGCCAGCAGCTCGACAGGGTTTTACAATTCACCCCTCCACTTT. Protein product: CASSSTGFYNSPLHF. Complete variable domain (other parts from reference TRBV5-6 and TRBJ1-6): DAGVTQSPTHLIKTRGQQVTLRCSPKSGHDTVSWYQQALGQGPQFIFQYYEEEERQRGNFPDRFSGHQFPNYSSELNVNALLLGDSALYLCASSSTGFYNSPLHFGNGTRLTVT.

The rearrangement joins TRBV5-1 to TRBJ2-7, with TRBD1 as a possible D gene (7 bases). This CDR3 is 14 amino acids long. Germline V gene sequence: CDR1 SGHRS, CDR2 YFSETQ. Between the trimmed V and J ends, which lost 6 bases and 0 bases, there was a span of 13 bases. DNA for the CDR3: TGCGCCAGCACGGCGGGACAGAGCTCCTACGAGCAGTACTTC. It yields the protein CASTAGQSSYEQYF.

The V gene is TRBV7-9, the J gene TRBJ2-7; 10 positions agree with TRBD1. The CDR3 consists of 16 residues. The trim removed 5 bases at V and 1 base at J, leaving 8 bases unmatched. Germline V CDR1 and CDR2: SEHNR, FQNEAQ (reference sequence). This CDR3 reads CASSVPPGQGSYEQYF. CDR3 nucleotide sequence: TGTGCCAGCAGCGTCCCTCCGGGACAGGGGTCCTACGAGCAGTACTTC.

The V and J genes are TRBV25-1 and TRBJ2-1; TRBD1 aligns across 9 bases. The V gene's germline CDR1 is MGHDK and CDR2 SYGVNS. This CDR3 spans 15 amino acids. The V segment lost 1 base and the J segment 4 bases; nucleotides outside the gene matches: 2. CDR3 nucleotide sequence: TGTGCCAGCAGTGAATTGGGACAGGGTTACAATGAGCAGTTCTTC. Translated: CASSELGQGYNEQFF.

The chain uses TRBV11-2 and TRBJ2-7; 7 bases fit TRBD2. CDR3 size: 15 residues. The germline V gene encodes CDR1 SGHAT and CDR2 FQNNGV. V lost 2 bases and J lost 1; bases outside the gene matches: 5. The CDR3 spells CASSLRLAFSYEQYF. CDR3 sequence (DNA): TGTGCCAGCAGCTTAAGACTAGCTTTTTCCTACGAGCAGTACTTC.

The V call is TRBV19, the J call TRBJ1-1; possible D gene TRBD1, 6 bases. Trimming removed 6 bases at V and 1 base at J, with 9 bases between. The germline V gene encodes CDR1 LNHDA and CDR2 SQIVND (reference sequence). CDR3 length: 13 residues. This CDR3 reads CASRRTENTEAFF. DNA for the CDR3: TGTGCCAGTAGACGGACAGAGAACACTGAAGCTTTCTTT.

This clone was counted between two and nine times. The gene calls are TRBV7-9 and TRBJ2-2; 7 nucleotides line up with TRBD2. The germline gives CDR1 SEHNR, CDR2 FQNEAQ (reference sequence). Trimming at V came to 2 bases and at J to 0 bases, leaving 6 bases not matched to a gene. The CDR3 consists of 17 residues. Here the CDR3 DNA reads TGTGCCAGCAGCTTAAGCCCCGCGGGGGCGAACACCGGGGAGCTGTTTTTT. It translates to CASSLSPAGANTGELFF. The full variable domain, completed using reference TRBV7-9 and TRBJ2-2, is DTGVSQNPRHKITKRGQNVTFRCDPISEHNRLYWYRQTLGQGPEFLTYFQNEAQLEKSRLLSDRFSAERPKGSFSTLEIQRTEQGDSAMYLCASSLSPAGANTGELFFGEGSRLTVL.

J is TRBJ2-2 and V is TRBV5-4, with 13 bases that match TRBD2. V lost 4 bases to trimming and J lost 4 bases; unmatched junction nucleotides: 4. Germline V CDR1 and CDR2: SGHNT, YYREEE (reference sequence). This CDR3 spans 16 amino acids. The CDR3 nucleotides are TGTGCCAGCAGCAAGGGACTAGCGGGGAGCACCGGGGAGCTGTTTTTT. Translating it yields CASSKGLAGSTGELFF.

V gene TRBV3-1 (or the pseudogene TRBV3-2) combines with J gene TRBJ2-7; TRBD2 agrees at 7 bases. This CDR3 is built from 14 residues. J lost 7 bases, V lost 1 base, and 7 bases had no gene match. Germline-derived CDR1 and CDR2 are LGHDT and YNNKEL (reference sequence). CDR3 DNA sequence: TGTGCCAGCAGCCAAGCCTCGTCTAGCGGAGAGCAGTACTTC. It encodes CASSQASSSGEQYF.

The chain carries TRBV3-1 (or the pseudogene TRBV3-2) and TRBJ2-3, with D maybe TRBD2 (6 bases). The CDR3 sequence is 15 residues long. Germline V gives CDR1 LGHDT, CDR2 YNNKEL (reference sequence). Trimming removed 3 bases from V and 2 bases from J, with 12 bases in between. The CDR3: CASSHRELPTDTQYF. CDR3 coding DNA: TGTGCCAGCAGCCATCGGGAGCTCCCCACAGATACGCAGTATTTT.

The rearrangement uses TRBV7-8 and TRBJ2-1; maybe TRBD1 (6 bases). The CDR3 has 15 residues. Germline CDR1 reads SGHVS; CDR2 reads FQNEAQ. Trimming pared 6 bases from V and 3 bases from J, leaving 15 bases between. In DNA, the CDR3 is TGTGCCAGCAGACAGACCGGGACACTCTACAATGAGCAGTTCTTC. It codes for CASRQTGTLYNEQFF.

V and J are TRBV11-2 and TRBJ2-7; 7 nucleotides align to TRBD2. V gave up 5 bases and J gave up 2 bases; unmatched junction bases: 6. The germline V gene has CDR1 SGHAT and CDR2 FQNNGV. The CDR3 loop spans 14 amino acids. CDR3 bases: TGTGCCAGCAGCCCGACGGCGGGGGCCTACGAGCAGTACTTC. Protein sequence: CASSPTAGAYEQYF.

The chain recombines TRBV11-3 with TRBJ2-2, with 10 bases identical to TRBD1. CDR1 is SGHNT and CDR2 is YENEEA in the germline V gene. This CDR3 has 16 residues. V lost 5 bases, J lost 4 bases, and 7 bases stayed unmatched. The DNA for the CDR3 is TGTGCCAGCAGCCCCCGGGACAGGGGATTCACCGGGGAGCTGTTTTTT. Its translation is CASSPRDRGFTGELFF. Filled out from reference TRBV11-3 and TRBJ2-2, the complete variable domain reads EAGVVQSPRYKIIEKKQPVAFWCNPISGHNTLYWYLQNLGQGPELLIRYENEEAVDDSQLPKDRFSAERLKGVDSTLKIQPAELGDSAVYLCASSPRDRGFTGELFFGEGSRLTVL.

This chain joins TRBV11-2 and TRBJ2-3, with D perhaps matching TRBD2 (6 bases). The germline V gene encodes CDR1 SGHAT and CDR2 FQNNGV. CDR3 size: 15 residues. The V gene lost 7 bases and the J gene lost 2 bases, with 16 bases spanning the gap. CDR3 in amino acids: CASNRGAGYTDTQYF. Written as DNA, the CDR3 is TGTGCCAGCAACAGAGGGGCGGGGTACACAGATACGCAGTATTTT.

V is TRBV7-8 and J is TRBJ1-4, with TRBD1 matching 7 bases. CDR1 and CDR2 from the germline V gene are SGHVS and FQNEAQ. CDR3 length: 18 residues. With 5 bases clipped from V and 4 bases from J, the junction kept 16 bases outside the gene matches. In DNA form, the CDR3 reads TGTGCCAGCAGCCCCCGGGCCGCGACAGGGCCCGGTAATGAAAAACTGTTTTTT. Residues: CASSPRAATGPGNEKLFF. Looking up the rest from reference TRBV7-8 and TRBJ1-4 gives the full variable domain: GAGVSQSPRYKVAKRGQDVALRCDPISGHVSLFWYQQALGQGPEFLTYFQNEAQLDKSGLPSDRFFAERPEGSVSTLKIQRTQQEDSAVYLCASSPRAATGPGNEKLFFGSGTQLSVL.